This T cell receptor (beta chain) was observed in a study of human T cells and chemical hapten exposure. Study in general: TCR yields differed between samples (mainly from small differences in pooled library volume).

Whole-study findings and limits: TCRs exceeding 1 in 1000 frequency stayed unchanged with DPC sensitization.

This clonotype was found a few times. The antigen is unknown. TCRdb reprocessed the RACE reads via MiXCR and lists one record per CDR3 protein. This table has around 300,000 distinct CDR3 sequences, 6% to 8.5% appearing once. CDR3 length equals 14 residues. Trimming left V 5 bases short and J 4 bases short, with 11 bases between. Per germline, CDR1 SEHNR and CDR2 FQNEAQ (reference sequence). Specified time point: patch test 1, 2 weeks after DPC sensitization. Described treatment: therapeutic diphenylcyclopropenone sensitization with weekly scalp DPC. The TCR originated in a young woman with alopecia areata. Some clones in this sample may be carry-over from other donors' samples. The sample here was whole blood, taken in connection with sensitization to the hapten diphenylcyclopropenone (DPC). The J gene is TRBJ2-2, the V gene TRBV7-9; D may be TRBD2 (6 bases). This CDR3 is CASSPPGGTGELFF. CDR3 in DNA: TGTGCCAGCAGCCCCCCCGGGGGCACCGGGGAGCTGTTTTTT.